This T cell receptor (beta chain) emerged from a study of T cells after posttransplantation cyclophosphamide. Busulfan-fludarabine conditioning, marrow transplant, and cyclophosphamide on days +3 and +4 were administered. The repertoire was sequenced with immunoSEQ multiplex PCR; TCRdb's copy has only in-frame clones and lacks some. The profile covers more than 7,500 clones, none occurring a single time. Findings and limits, study-wide: After PTCy, TRB diversity resembled that of CNI/methotrexate controls. TRB overlap between skin or GI tissue T cells and blood was limited. Donor-recipient repertoire similarity was low at 1-2 months, rising over year one.

Trimming stripped 2 bases from V and 5 bases from J, with 9 bases between. This CDR3 is built from 13 residues. Per the germline V gene, CDR1 is KGHSH and CDR2 is LQKENI. This clone was counted ten times or more. Its antigen is as yet unknown. The sample here was PBMCs, taken roughly 350 days after allogeneic stem cell transplant with posttransplant cyclophosphamide. This chain joins TRBV18 and TRBJ2-5, with D tentatively TRBD2 (5 bases). This TCR derives from a male patient aged 50 to 59 who received an allogeneic stem cell transplant from a related donor and was CMV-positive. Some T cells may originate from the graft donor. For the CDR3, the DNA is TGTGCCAGCTCACCAGCTAGCCTGGAGACCCAGTACTTC. Translating gives CASSPASLETQYF.